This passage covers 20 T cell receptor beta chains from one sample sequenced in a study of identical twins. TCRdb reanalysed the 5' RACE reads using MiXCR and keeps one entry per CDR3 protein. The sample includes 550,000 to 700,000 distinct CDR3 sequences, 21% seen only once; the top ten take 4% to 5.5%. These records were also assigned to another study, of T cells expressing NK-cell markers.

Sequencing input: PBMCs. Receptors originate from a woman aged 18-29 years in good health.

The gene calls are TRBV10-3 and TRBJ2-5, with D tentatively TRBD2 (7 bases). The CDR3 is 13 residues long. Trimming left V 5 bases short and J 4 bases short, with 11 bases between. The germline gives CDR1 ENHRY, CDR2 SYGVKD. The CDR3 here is CAISSGGLETQYF. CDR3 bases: TGTGCCATCAGTTCGGGGGGCCTAGAGACCCAGTACTTC.

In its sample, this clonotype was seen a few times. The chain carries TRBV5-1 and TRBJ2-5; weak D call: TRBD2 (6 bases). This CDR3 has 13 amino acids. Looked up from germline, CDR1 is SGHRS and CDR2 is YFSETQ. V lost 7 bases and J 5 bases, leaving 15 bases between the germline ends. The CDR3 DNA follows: TGCGCCAGCGCTGGGACTCCGCCCGAGACCCAGTACTTC. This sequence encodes CASAGTPPETQYF.

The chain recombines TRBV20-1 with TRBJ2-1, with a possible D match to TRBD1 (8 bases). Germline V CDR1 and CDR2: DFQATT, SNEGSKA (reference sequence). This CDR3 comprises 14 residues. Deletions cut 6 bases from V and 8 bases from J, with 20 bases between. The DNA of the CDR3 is TGCAGTGCAGGCAGCGGGACAGGAGGGCATGAGCAGTTCTTC. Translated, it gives CSAGSGTGGHEQFF.

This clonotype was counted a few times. The CDR3 bases are TGCGCCAGCATGCCAGGGGGGTACAATGAGCAGTTCTTC. This sequence encodes CASMPGGYNEQFF. J is TRBJ2-1 and V is TRBV5-1; D may be TRBD1 (7 bases). V was pared by 6 bases and J by 4 bases, with 11 bases between. Per the germline V gene, CDR1 is SGHRS and CDR2 is YFSETQ. There are 13 residues in the CDR3.

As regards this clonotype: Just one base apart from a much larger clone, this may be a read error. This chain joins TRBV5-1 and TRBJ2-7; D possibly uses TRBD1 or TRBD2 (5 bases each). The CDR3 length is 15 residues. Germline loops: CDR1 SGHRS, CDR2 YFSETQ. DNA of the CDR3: TGCGCCAGCAGCTTGACTGGGGACCCCACCTACGATCAGTACTTC. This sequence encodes CASSLTGDPTYDQYF.

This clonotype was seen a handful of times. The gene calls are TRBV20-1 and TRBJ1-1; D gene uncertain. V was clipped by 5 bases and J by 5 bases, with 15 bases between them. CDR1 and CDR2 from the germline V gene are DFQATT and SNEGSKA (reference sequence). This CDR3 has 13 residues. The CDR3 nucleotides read TGCAGTGCTGCCCCATGGGATGGTACTGAAGCTTTCTTT. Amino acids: CSAAPWDGTEAFF.

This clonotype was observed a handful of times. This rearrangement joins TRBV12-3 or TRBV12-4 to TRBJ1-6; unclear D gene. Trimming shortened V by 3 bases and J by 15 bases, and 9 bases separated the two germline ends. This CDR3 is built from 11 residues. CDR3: CASSFREHLHF. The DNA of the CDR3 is TGTGCCAGCAGTTTCCGTGAACACCTCCACTTT.

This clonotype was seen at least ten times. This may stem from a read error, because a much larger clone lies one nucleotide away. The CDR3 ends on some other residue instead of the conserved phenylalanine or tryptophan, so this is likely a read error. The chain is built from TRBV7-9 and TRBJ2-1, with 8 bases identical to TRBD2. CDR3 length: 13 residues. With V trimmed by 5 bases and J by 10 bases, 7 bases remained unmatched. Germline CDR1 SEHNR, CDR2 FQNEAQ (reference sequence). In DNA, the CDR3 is TGTGCCAGCAGCGCCCTGACTAGCGTAGAGCAGTTCCTC. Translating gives CASSALTSVEQFL.

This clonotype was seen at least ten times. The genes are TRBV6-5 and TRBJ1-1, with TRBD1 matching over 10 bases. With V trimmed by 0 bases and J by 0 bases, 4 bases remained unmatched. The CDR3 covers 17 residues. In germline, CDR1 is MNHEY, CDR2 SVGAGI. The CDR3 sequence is CASSYSRQGAMNTEAFF. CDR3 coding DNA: TGTGCCAGCAGTTACTCGAGACAGGGGGCCATGAACACTGAAGCTTTCTTT.

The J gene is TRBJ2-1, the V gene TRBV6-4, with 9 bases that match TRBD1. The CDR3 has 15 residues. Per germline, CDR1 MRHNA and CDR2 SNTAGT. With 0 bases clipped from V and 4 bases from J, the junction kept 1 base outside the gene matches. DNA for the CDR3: TGTGCCAGCAGTGACTCCGGGACAGGGTACAATGAGCAGTTCTTC. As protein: CASSDSGTGYNEQFF.

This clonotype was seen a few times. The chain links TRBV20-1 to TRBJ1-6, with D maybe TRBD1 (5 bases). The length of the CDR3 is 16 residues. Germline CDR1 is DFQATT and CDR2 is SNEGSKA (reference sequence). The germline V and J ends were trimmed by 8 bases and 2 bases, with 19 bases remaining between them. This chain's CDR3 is CSPKGPPLPYNSPLHF. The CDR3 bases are TGCAGTCCCAAGGGACCCCCTTTGCCCTATAATTCACCCCTCCACTTT.

The CDR3: CSARAGGPWNEQFF. In nucleotides, the CDR3 is TGCAGTGCTAGAGCGGGGGGCCCCTGGAATGAGCAGTTCTTC. The chain employs TRBV20-1 and TRBJ2-1, with a possible D match to TRBD2 (7 bases). V was shortened by 1 base and J by 7 bases, with 14 bases between the two germline ends. Germline V gives CDR1 DFQATT, CDR2 SNEGSKA (reference sequence). The CDR3 runs to 14 residues.

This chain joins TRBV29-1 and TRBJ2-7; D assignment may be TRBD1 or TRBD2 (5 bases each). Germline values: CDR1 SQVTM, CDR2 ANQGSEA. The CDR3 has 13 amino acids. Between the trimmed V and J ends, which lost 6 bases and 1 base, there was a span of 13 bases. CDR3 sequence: CSVMVGDSYEQYF. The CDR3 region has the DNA TGCAGCGTCATGGTGGGGGATTCCTACGAGCAGTACTTC.

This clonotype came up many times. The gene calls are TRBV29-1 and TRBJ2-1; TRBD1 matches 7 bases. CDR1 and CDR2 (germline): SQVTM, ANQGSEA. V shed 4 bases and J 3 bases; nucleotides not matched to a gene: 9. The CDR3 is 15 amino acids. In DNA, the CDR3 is TGCAGCGTTGCTATGGGCAGGGGGAGCTACAATGAGCAGTTCTTC. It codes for CSVAMGRGSYNEQFF.

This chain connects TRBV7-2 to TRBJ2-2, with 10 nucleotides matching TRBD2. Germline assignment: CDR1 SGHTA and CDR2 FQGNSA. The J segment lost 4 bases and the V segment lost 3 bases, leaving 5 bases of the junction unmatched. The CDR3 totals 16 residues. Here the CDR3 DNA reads TGTGCCAGCAGCTTGGGACTAGCGAGGGGCACCGGGGAGCTGTTTTTT. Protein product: CASSLGLARGTGELFF.

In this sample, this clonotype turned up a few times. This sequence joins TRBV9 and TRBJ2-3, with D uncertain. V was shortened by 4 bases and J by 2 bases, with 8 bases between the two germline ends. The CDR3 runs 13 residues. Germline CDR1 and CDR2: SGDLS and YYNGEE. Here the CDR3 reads CASSLQTTDTQYF. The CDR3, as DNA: TGTGCCAGCAGCCTTCAAACCACAGATACGCAGTATTTT.

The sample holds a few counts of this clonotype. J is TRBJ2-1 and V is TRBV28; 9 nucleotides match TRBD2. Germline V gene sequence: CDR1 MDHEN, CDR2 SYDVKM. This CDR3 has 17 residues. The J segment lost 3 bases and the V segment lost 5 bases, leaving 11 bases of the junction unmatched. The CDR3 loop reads CASSPPDTSGLYNEQFF. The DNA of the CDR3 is TGTGCCAGCAGTCCCCCCGACACTAGCGGGCTCTACAATGAGCAGTTCTTC.

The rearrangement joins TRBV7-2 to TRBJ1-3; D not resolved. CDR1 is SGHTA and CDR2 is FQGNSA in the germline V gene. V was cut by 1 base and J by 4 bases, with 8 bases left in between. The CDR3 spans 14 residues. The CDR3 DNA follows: TGTGCCAGCAGCTTAGTCGGAAGGGGAAACACCATATATTTT. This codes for CASSLVGRGNTIYF.

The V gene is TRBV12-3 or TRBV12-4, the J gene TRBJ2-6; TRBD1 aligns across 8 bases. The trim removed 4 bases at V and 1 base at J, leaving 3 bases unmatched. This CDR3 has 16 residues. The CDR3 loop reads CASSSDRGSGANVLTF. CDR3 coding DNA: TGTGCCAGCAGTTCCGACAGGGGATCTGGGGCCAACGTCCTGACTTTC.

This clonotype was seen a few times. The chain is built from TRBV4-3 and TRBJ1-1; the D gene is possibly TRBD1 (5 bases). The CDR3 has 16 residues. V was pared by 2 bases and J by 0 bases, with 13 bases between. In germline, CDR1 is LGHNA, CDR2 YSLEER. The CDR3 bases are TGCGCCAGCAGCCAAAGTGACAGCCTCATGAACACTGAAGCTTTCTTT. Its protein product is CASSQSDSLMNTEAFF.